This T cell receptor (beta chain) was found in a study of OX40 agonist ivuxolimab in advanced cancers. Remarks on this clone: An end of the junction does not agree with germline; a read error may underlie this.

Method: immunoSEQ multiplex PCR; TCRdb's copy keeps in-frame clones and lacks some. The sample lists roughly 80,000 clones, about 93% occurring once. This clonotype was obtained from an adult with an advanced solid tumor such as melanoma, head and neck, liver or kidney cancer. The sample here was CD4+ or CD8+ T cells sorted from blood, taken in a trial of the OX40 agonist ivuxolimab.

The DNA of the CDR3 is TGTGCCACCAGCCGAGATAGGACAGCCCGAACCTACGAGCAGTACTTC. This codes for CATSRDRTARTYEQYF. The chain combines TRBV15 with TRBJ2-7, with D possibly TRBD1 on 6 matching bases. This CDR3 region has 16 residues. Germline V lookup: CDR1 LNHNV, CDR2 YYDKDF (reference sequence).